The 5 T cell receptor beta chains given below trace back to one sample, sequenced in a study of blood T cell repertoires in COVID-19. Profiling relied on immunoSEQ multiplex PCR, and the TCRdb table lists in-frame clones only, not all of them. The sample lists 150,000 to 160,000 clones, about 85% occurring once. The sample comprised peripheral blood. The receptors were gathered from a man between 60 and 75 years old with COVID-19, enrolled during active disease.

The J gene is TRBJ2-1, the V gene TRBV9; 7 bases match TRBD2. The CDR3 runs 15 residues. Germline CDR1 SGDLS, CDR2 YYNGEE. Unmatched junction bases numbered 11, after V lost 2 bases and J lost 9 bases. CDR3 in DNA: TGTGCCAGCAGCGTTGCTAGCGGACTGCCGGGTGAGCAGTTCTTC. Its translation is CASSVASGLPGEQFF.

The V call is TRBV18, the J call TRBJ1-1, with D hard to call. V was pared by 3 bases and J by 4 bases, with 12 bases between. There are 14 residues in the CDR3. Germline CDR1 reads KGHSH; CDR2 reads LQKENI. In DNA form, the CDR3 reads TGTGCCAGCTCACCGCAATACAGTGGCACTGAAGCTTTCTTT. It specifies CASSPQYSGTEAFF.

V gene TRBV3-1 (or the pseudogene TRBV3-2) combines with J gene TRBJ2-5; TRBD2 is a possible D gene (5 bases). V lost 0 bases and J lost 3, with 14 bases in between. The CDR3 covers 16 residues. Germline lookup yields CDR1 LGHDT and CDR2 YNNKEL (reference sequence). DNA of the CDR3: TGTGCCAGCAGCCAAGAACTAGGGAACGAAAAAGAGACCCAGTACTTC. It specifies CASSQELGNEKETQYF.

This chain links TRBV11-3 with TRBJ2-1, with 8 bases fitting TRBD2. CDR1 is SGHNT and CDR2 is YENEEA in the germline V gene. J gave up 5 bases and V 4 bases, and 4 bases lay outside the gene matches. The CDR3 contains 14 residues. CDR3 amino acids: CASSSREGNNEQFF. CDR3 coding DNA: TGTGCCAGCAGCTCCCGGGAGGGTAACAATGAGCAGTTCTTC.

V gene TRBV18 combines with J gene TRBJ1-2; 7 nucleotides align to TRBD1. The ends lost 3 bases at V and 8 bases at J; junction bases unmatched: 6. Germline assignment: CDR1 KGHSH and CDR2 LQKENI. The CDR3 length is 13 residues. The CDR3 bases are TGTGCCAGCTCACCCGGGACAGATAGGGGCTACACCTTC. It translates to CASSPGTDRGYTF.